A single sample is the source of the 23 T cell receptor beta chains below, sequenced in a study of graft-versus-host responses after intestinal transplantation. Method: immunoSEQ multiplex PCR; TCRdb's copy keeps in-frame clones and lacks some. The sample holds some 86,000 clones, about 90% seen once. Which antigens these TCRs recognize remains unknown. The sequenced sample was unstimulated CD8+ T cells sorted from spleen or lymph node cells, obtained before intestinal transplant. These receptors all come from a human donor who received an intestinal transplant.

The CDR3 is CASSPAVDGYNEQFF. CDR3 in DNA: TGTGCCAGCAGTCCCGCTGTTGACGGTTACAATGAGCAGTTCTTC. J is TRBJ2-1 and V is TRBV6-5; the D is unclear. V lost 5 bases to trimming and J lost 4 bases, with 15 bases between them. CDR3 length: 15 amino acids. Germline V lookup: CDR1 MNHEY, CDR2 SVGAGI.

The chain combines TRBV15 with TRBJ2-5; D gene uncertain. Judging by the DNA end, TRBJ2-7 fits better; the J call may be wrong. Per the germline V gene, CDR1 is LNHNV and CDR2 is YYDKDF (reference sequence). The CDR3 spans 15 residues. CDR3 region: CATSRVRSEIYEQYF. CDR3 bases: TGTGCCACCAGCAGAGTAAGGAGCGAGATCTACGAGCAGTACTTC.

The rearrangement links TRBV9 to TRBJ2-7; 10 bases are shared with TRBD1. CDR3 size: 17 residues. Germline CDR1 reads SGDLS; CDR2 reads YYNGEE. V was pared by 4 bases and J by 4 bases, with 14 bases of the junction left unmatched. CDR3 nucleotides: TGTGCCAGCAGCCCAACCCGGGACAGGGGTATCCCGTACGAGCAGTACTTC. This translates into CASSPTRDRGIPYEQYF.

J is TRBJ2-5 and V is TRBV30; TRBD2 might be the D (5 bases). V lost 1 base and J lost 3, with 9 bases in between. This CDR3 region has 13 residues. Germline CDR1 reads GTSNPN; CDR2 reads SVGIG (reference sequence). This CDR3 is CAWSDGIKETQYF. The CDR3 DNA reads TGTGCCTGGAGTGACGGGATCAAAGAGACCCAGTACTTC.

This chain joins TRBV7-6 and TRBJ2-1; D tentatively fits TRBD1 or TRBD2 (5 bases each). CDR1 and CDR2 from the germline V gene are SGHVS and FNYEAQ. Trimming took 5 bases from V and 7 from J, leaving 18 bases between them. CDR3 length: 15 amino acids. Here the CDR3 DNA reads TGTGCCAGCAGCCCGGGACCGCCGCCGAGGAATGAGCAGTTCTTC. Translation gives CASSPGPPPRNEQFF.

V and J are TRBV11-1 and TRBJ2-5; D may be TRBD1 (5 bases). The J call may not be correct, given that the DNA end is closer to TRBJ2-7. Germline V lookup: CDR1 SGHAT, CDR2 FQDESV (reference sequence). CDR3 length: 15 amino acids. This chain's CDR3 is CASGRWGGSSYEQYF. The CDR3 DNA sequence: TGTGCCAGCGGAAGATGGGGCGGCAGCTCCTACGAGCAGTACTTC.

The rearrangement uses TRBV29-1 and TRBJ2-7; D is ambiguous. The CDR3 sequence is 12 residues long. The V and J ends lost 6 bases and 1 base respectively, with 10 bases between them. Germline V lookup: CDR1 SQVTM, CDR2 ANQGSEA. CDR3 sequence reads: CSVETDSYEQYF. The CDR3 DNA follows: TGCAGCGTCGAAACAGATTCCTACGAGCAGTACTTC.

The chain recombines TRBV9 with TRBJ2-1, with TRBD2 matching over 9 bases. With V trimmed by 0 bases and J by 0 bases, 10 bases remained unmatched. CDR3 length: 19 residues. CDR1 is SGDLS, CDR2 YYNGEE, per germline. Here the CDR3 reads CASSVGIWRREGSYNEQFF. CDR3 nucleotides: TGTGCCAGCAGCGTAGGTATCTGGCGGCGGGAGGGCTCCTACAATGAGCAGTTCTTC.

This rearrangement joins TRBV5-1 to TRBJ1-5; D unresolved. CDR3 length equals 14 residues. In germline, CDR1 is SGHRS, CDR2 YFSETQ. V gave up 7 bases and J gave up 4 bases, with 15 bases separating them. CDR3 sequence: CASELGEGNQPQHF. The CDR3 DNA reads TGCGCCAGCGAACTTGGGGAGGGTAATCAGCCCCAGCATTTT.

J is TRBJ2-7 and V is TRBV11-1; 7 bases are shared with TRBD1. The V gene's germline CDR1 is SGHAT and CDR2 FQDESV (reference sequence). The junction had 5 bases not matched to a gene; V was cut back by 2 bases and J by 1 base. The CDR3 is made up of 15 amino acids. The CDR3: CASSLRTGVSYEQYF. The CDR3 bases are TGTGCCAGCAGCTTAAGAACAGGGGTGTCCTACGAGCAGTACTTC. The variable domain in full, with the rest retrieved from reference TRBV11-1 and TRBJ2-7, is EAEVAQSPRYKITEKSQAVAFWCDPISGHATLYWYRQILGQGPELLVQFQDESVVDDSQLPKDRFSAERLKGVDSTLKIQPAELGDSAMYLCASSLRTGVSYEQYFGPGTRLTVT.

This chain joins TRBV11-2 and TRBJ2-7, with 7 bases aligning to TRBD2. Germline CDR1 SGHAT, CDR2 FQNNGV. This CDR3 has 15 residues. After removal of 1 base from V and 3 bases from J, the junction contained 6 bases not matched to a gene. CDR3 sequence: CASSLGTSAYYEQYF. Written as DNA, the CDR3 is TGTGCCAGCAGCTTAGGCACTAGCGCCTACTACGAGCAGTACTTC. The full variable domain, its missing parts supplied by reference TRBV11-2 and TRBJ2-7, is EAGVAQSPRYKIIEKRQSVAFWCNPISGHATLYWYQQILGQGPKLLIQFQNNGVVDDSQLPKDRFSAERLKGVDSTLKIQPAKLEDSAVYLCASSLGTSAYYEQYFGPGTRLTVT.

A remark on this clone: Additional DNA sequences in this sample encode the identical CDR3. The V gene is TRBV9, the J gene TRBJ2-3; D remains unclear. Germline V gene sequence: CDR1 SGDLS, CDR2 YYNGEE. Trimming pared 1 base from V and 3 bases from J, leaving 6 bases between. The CDR3 length is 13 residues. The CDR3 is CASSVTGTDTQYF. The CDR3 bases are TGTGCCAGCAGCGTAACTGGGACAGATACGCAGTATTTT.

The genes are TRBV2 and TRBJ2-1; tentative D call: TRBD2 (5 bases). The germline CDR1 and CDR2 sequences are SNHLY and FYNNEI. V shed 6 bases and J shed 6 bases, with 12 bases lying between them. The length of the CDR3 is 13 residues. The CDR3 coding sequence is TGTGCCAGCAGATTAGAGGGCCTCAATGAGCAGTTCTTC. Translating it yields CASRLEGLNEQFF. The full variable domain, completed using reference TRBV2 and TRBJ2-1, is EPEVTQTPSHQVTQMGQEVILRCVPISNHLYFYWYRQILGQKVEFLVSFYNNEISEKSEIFDDQFSVERPDGSNFTLKIRSTKLEDSAMYFCASRLEGLNEQFFGPGTRLTVL.

The chain links TRBV10-2 to TRBJ2-2; D might be TRBD2 (5 bases). Trimming took 0 bases from V and 6 from J, leaving 5 bases between them. The germline V gene has CDR1 WSHSY and CDR2 SAAADI. The CDR3 is made up of 13 amino acids. In DNA form, the CDR3 reads TGCGCCAGCAGTGAGTCGGGAGCCGGGGAGCTGTTTTTT. Translated: CASSESGAGELFF.

The chain combines TRBV4-1 with TRBJ2-1, with D tentatively TRBD1 (5 bases). CDR1 is MGHRA and CDR2 is YSYEKL in the germline V gene. Trimming pared 10 bases from V and 4 bases from J, leaving 11 bases between. The CDR3 is 12 residues long. CDR3 protein: CATRDSYNEQFF. Written as DNA, the CDR3 is TGCGCCACCAGAGACAGTTACAATGAGCAGTTCTTC.

CDR3 protein: CASSLAGGVFEQYF. Written as DNA, the CDR3 is TGTGCCAGCAGTCTAGCGGGAGGGGTCTTTGAGCAGTACTTC. The chain uses TRBV27 and TRBJ2-7; the match to TRBD2 covers 12 bases. After removal of 5 bases from V and 7 bases from J, the junction contained 6 bases not matched to a gene. The germline CDR1 and CDR2 sequences are MNHEY and SMNVEV (reference sequence). The CDR3 loop spans 14 amino acids.

This sequence joins TRBV19 and TRBJ2-5; 11 positions agree with TRBD1. With V trimmed by 5 bases and J by 4 bases, 6 bases remained unmatched. Germline V gives CDR1 LNHDA, CDR2 SQIVND (reference sequence). This CDR3 has 15 amino acids. The CDR3 loop is CASSPGQGAGETQYF. The CDR3 nucleotides read TGTGCCAGTAGTCCCGGACAGGGGGCCGGAGAGACCCAGTACTTC.

The CDR3 coding sequence is TGTGCCAGCACCTACGGGGACGGACAGCTCTATGGCTACACCTTC. This encodes CASTYGDGQLYGYTF. The chain joins TRBV6-1 to TRBJ1-2, with D possibly being TRBD1 (6 bases). Germline V gives CDR1 MNHNS, CDR2 SASEGT. The CDR3 consists of 15 residues. Trimming removed 7 bases at V and 4 bases at J, with 19 bases between.

The V and J genes are TRBV11-2 and TRBJ2-5, with no clear D. Germline CDR1 and CDR2: SGHAT and FQNNGV. CDR3 length equals 10 residues. With 5 bases removed from V and 3 bases from J, the gap between germline ends came to 1 base. The CDR3 region is CASSEETQYF. CDR3 bases: TGTGCCAGCAGCGAAGAGACCCAGTACTTC.

The V and J genes are TRBV14 and TRBJ2-5; D tentatively reads TRBD1 or TRBD2 (5 bases each). CDR1 SGHDN and CDR2 FVKESK come from the germline V gene. The length of the CDR3 is 16 residues. Trimming stripped 2 bases from V and 1 base from J, with 14 bases between. For the CDR3, the DNA is TGTGCCAGCAGCCAACCCGGGACCCGGACCCAAGAGACCCAGTACTTC. It codes for CASSQPGTRTQETQYF.

This chain links TRBV28 with TRBJ1-1, with D possibly being TRBD1 (5 bases). Per the germline V gene, CDR1 is MDHEN and CDR2 is SYDVKM. The CDR3 sequence is 14 residues long. Trimming shortened V by 3 bases and J by 6 bases, and 14 bases separated the two germline ends. CDR3 in DNA: TGTGCCAGCAGTTTTGGGGCCTTTGTCCCTGAAGCTTTCTTT. This sequence encodes CASSFGAFVPEAFF. Combining the CDR3 with reference TRBV28 and TRBJ1-1 gives the whole variable domain DVKVTQSSRYLVKRTGEKVFLECVQDMDHENMFWYRQDPGLGLRLIYFSYDVKMKEKGDIPEGYSVSREKKERFSLILESASTNQTSMYLCASSFGAFVPEAFFGQGTRLTVV.

This clone was seen just once. This rearrangement joins TRBV2 to TRBJ1-1; D gene uncertain. The germline gives CDR1 SNHLY, CDR2 FYNNEI. The V gene lost 7 bases and the J gene lost 1 base, with 10 bases spanning the gap. CDR3 size: 13 residues. The CDR3 DNA reads TGTGCCAGCACGTTCGGAGGGAACACTGAAGCTTTCTTT. Its protein product is CASTFGGNTEAFF.

The J gene is TRBJ1-1, the V gene TRBV4-2; weak D call: TRBD1 (5 bases). Trimming removed 1 base from V and 2 bases from J, with 11 bases in between. From germline, CDR1 is LGHNA and CDR2 YNFKEQ. The CDR3 is 15 amino acids. The CDR3 reads CASSQGWGENTEAFF. DNA of the CDR3: TGTGCCAGCAGCCAAGGCTGGGGGGAAAACACTGAAGCTTTCTTT.